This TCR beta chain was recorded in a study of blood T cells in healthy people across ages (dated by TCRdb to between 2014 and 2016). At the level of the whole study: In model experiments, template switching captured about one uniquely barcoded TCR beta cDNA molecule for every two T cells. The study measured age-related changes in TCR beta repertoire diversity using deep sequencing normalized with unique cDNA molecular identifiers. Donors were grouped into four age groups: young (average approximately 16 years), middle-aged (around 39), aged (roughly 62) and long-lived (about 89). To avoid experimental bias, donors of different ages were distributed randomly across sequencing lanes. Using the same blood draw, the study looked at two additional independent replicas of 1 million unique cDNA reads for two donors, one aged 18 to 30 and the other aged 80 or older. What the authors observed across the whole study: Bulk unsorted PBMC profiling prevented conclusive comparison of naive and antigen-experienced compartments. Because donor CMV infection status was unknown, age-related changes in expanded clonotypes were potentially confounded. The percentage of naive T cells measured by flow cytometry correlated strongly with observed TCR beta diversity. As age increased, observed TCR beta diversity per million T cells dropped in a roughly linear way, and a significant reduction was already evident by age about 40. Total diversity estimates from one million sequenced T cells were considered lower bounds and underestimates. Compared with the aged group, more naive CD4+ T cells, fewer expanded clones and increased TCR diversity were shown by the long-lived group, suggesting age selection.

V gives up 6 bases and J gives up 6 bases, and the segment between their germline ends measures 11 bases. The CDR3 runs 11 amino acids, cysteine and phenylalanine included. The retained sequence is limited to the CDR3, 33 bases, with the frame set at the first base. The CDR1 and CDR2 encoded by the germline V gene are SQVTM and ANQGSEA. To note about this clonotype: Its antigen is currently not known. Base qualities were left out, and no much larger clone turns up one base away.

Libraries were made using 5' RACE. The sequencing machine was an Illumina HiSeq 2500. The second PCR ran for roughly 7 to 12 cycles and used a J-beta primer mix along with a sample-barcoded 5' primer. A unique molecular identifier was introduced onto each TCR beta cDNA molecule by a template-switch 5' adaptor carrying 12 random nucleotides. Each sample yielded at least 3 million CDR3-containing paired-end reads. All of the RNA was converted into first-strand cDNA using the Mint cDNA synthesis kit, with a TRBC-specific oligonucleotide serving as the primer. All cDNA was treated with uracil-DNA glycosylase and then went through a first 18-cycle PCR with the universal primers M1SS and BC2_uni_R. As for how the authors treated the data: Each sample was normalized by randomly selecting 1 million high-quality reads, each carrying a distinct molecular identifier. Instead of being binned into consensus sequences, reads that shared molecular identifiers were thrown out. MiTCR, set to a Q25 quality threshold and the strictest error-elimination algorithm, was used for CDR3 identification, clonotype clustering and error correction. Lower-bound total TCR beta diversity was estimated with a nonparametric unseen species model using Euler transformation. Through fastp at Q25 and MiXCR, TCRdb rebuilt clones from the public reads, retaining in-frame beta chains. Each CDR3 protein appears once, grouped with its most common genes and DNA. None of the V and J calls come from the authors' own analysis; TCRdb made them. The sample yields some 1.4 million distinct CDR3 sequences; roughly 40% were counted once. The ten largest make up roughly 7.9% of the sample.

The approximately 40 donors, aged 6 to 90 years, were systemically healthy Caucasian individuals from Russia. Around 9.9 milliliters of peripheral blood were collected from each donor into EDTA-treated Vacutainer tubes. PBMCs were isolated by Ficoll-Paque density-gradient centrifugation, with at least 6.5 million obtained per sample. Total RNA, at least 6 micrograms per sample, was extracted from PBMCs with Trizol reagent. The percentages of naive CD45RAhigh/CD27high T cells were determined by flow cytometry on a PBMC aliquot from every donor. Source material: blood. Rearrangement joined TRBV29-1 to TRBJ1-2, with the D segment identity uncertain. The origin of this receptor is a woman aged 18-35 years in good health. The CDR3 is CSVLFENGYTF. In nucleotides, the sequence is TGCAGCGTATTGTTTGAGAATGGCTACACCTTC.